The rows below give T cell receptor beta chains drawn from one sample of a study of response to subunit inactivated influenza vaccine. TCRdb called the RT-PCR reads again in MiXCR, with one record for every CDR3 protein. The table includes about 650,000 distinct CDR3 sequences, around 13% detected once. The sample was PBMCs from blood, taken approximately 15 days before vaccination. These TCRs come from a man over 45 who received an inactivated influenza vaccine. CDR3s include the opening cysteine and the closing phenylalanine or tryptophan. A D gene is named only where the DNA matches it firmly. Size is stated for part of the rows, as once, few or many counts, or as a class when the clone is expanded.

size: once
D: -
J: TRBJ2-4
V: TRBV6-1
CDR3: CASSDRVKNIKYF
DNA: TGTGCCAGCAGTGACCGGGTTAAAAACATTAAGTACTTC

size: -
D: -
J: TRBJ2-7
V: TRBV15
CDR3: CATSPTSSSYYEQYF
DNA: TGTGCCACCAGTCCCACTAGCAGCTCGTACTACGAGCAGTACTTC

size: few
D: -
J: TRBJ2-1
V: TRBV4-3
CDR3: CASSQAGQSYNEQFF
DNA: TGCGCCAGCAGCCAAGCAGGTCAGTCCTACAATGAGCAGTTCTTC

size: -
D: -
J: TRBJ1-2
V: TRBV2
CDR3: CASSIGSNYGYTF
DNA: TGTGCCAGCAGCATCGGCAGCAACTATGGCTACACCTTC

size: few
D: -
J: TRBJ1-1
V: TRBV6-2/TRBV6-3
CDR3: CATRVSSEAFF
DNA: TGTGCCACCAGGGTTAGTTCTGAAGCTTTCTTT

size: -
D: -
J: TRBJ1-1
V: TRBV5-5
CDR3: CASSFTLTAGEKAFF
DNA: TGTGCCAGCAGCTTCACGCTAACCGCGGGGGAAAAAGCTTTCTTT

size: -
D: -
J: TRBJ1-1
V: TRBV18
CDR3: CASSPPGEDTEAFF
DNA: TGTGCCAGCTCACCGCCGGGGGAGGACACTGAAGCTTTCTTT

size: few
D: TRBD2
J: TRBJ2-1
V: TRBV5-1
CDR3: CASKVSSGVYNEQFF
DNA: TGCGCCAGCAAGGTTTCTAGCGGGGTCTACAATGAGCAGTTCTTC

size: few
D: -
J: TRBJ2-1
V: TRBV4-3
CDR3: CASSQDFLAGNEQFF
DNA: TGCGCCAGCAGCCAAGATTTCTTGGCGGGAAATGAGCAGTTCTTC

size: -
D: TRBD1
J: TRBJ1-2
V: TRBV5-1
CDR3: CASSLGQIDYGYTF
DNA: TGCGCCAGCAGCCTGGGACAGATTGACTATGGCTACACCTTC

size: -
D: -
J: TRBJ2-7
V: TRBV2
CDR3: CASSAGHAYEQYF
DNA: TGTGCCAGCTCGGCGGGGCATGCCTACGAGCAGTACTTC

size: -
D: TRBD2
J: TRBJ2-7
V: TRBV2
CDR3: CASIKGLAGGYEQYF
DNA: TGTGCCAGCATTAAAGGACTAGCGGGAGGCTACGAGCAGTACTTC

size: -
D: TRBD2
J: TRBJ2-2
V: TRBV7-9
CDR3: CASSLIEAGKGLFF
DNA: TGTGCCAGCAGCTTAATCGAAGCGGGGAAGGGGCTGTTTTTT

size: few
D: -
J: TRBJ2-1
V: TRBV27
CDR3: CASSLSRGDEQFF
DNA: TGTGCCAGCAGTTTATCAAGGGGGGATGAGCAGTTCTTC

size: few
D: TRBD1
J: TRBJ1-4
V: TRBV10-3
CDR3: CAISPQGADEKLFF
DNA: TGTGCCATCAGTCCACAGGGGGCCGACGAAAAACTGTTTTTT

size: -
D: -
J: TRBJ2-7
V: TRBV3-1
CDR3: CASSQEGRRDEQYF
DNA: TGTGCCAGCAGCCAAGAGGGACGAAGGGACGAGCAGTACTTC

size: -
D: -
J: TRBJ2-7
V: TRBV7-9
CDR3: CASSLVGNRDEQYF
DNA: TGTGCCAGCAGCTTAGTGGGCAACCGGGACGAGCAGTACTTC

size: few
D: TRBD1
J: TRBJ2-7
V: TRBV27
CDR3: CASSGDRGYEQYF
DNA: TGTGCCAGCAGTGGGGACAGGGGGTACGAGCAGTACTTC

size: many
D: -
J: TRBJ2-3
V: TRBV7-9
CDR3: CASSTGTTDTQYF
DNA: TGTGCCAGCAGCACGGGGACAACAGATACGCAGTATTTT

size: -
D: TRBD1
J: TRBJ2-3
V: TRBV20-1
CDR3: CSARSGTGLSDTQYF
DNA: TGCAGTGCTAGATCGGGGACAGGACTCTCCGATACGCAGTATTTT

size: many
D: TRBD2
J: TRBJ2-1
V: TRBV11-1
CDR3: CASSLEALSRGRAGYEQFF
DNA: TGTGCCAGCAGCTTAGAGGCCCTCTCTCGCGGGAGGGCCGGCTATGAGCAGTTCTTC

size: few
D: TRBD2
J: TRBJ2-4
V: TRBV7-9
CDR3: CASGGLEAKNIQYF
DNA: TGTGCCAGTGGGGGACTAGAGGCCAAAAACATTCAGTACTTC

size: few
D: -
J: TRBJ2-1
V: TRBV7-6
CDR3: CASSLRGAPSSYNEQFF
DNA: TGTGCCAGCAGCTTACGGGGCGCCCCGAGCTCCTACAATGAGCAGTTCTTC

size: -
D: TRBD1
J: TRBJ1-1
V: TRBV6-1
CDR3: CASSDRDRGLTEAFF
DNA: TGTGCCAGCAGTGACAGGGACAGGGGCCTCACTGAAGCTTTCTTT

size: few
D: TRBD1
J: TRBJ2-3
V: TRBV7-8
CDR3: CASSPTPGGSLTDTQYF
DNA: TGTGCCAGCAGCCCGACGCCAGGGGGATCTCTTACAGATACGCAGTATTTT

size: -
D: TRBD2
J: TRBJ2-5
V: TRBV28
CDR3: CASSTTLNSGGGETQYF
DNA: TGTGCCAGCAGTACCACCCTGAATAGCGGGGGGGGAGAGACCCAGTACTTC

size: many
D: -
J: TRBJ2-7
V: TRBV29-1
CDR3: CSVAHTYEQYF
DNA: TGCAGCGTCGCTCATACCTACGAGCAGTACTTC

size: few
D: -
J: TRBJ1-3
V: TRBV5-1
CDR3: CASSLAGFVTSSGNTIYF
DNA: TGCGCCAGCAGCTTGGCCGGTTTCGTCACGAGCTCTGGAAACACCATATATTTT

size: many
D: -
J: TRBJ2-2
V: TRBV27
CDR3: CASSFRPGEGELFF
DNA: TGTGCCAGCAGTTTTCGGCCAGGGGAGGGGGAGCTGTTTTTT

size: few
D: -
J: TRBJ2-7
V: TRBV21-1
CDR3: CASSKEGTGHYF
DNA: TGTGCCAGCAGCAAAGAGGGGACAGGGCATTACTTC

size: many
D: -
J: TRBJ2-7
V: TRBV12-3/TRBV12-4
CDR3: CASSPPTFYEQYF
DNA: TGTGCCAGCAGCCCCCCTACTTTCTACGAGCAGTACTTC

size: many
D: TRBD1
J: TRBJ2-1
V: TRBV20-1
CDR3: CSAGDGTGLYNEQFF
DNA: TGCAGTGCTGGGGACGGGACAGGGCTCTACAATGAGCAGTTCTTC

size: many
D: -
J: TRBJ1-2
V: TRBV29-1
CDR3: CSVADGYTF
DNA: TGCAGCGTTGCTGATGGCTACACCTTC

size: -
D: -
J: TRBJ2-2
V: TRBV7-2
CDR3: CASSLNWDGGELFF
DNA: TGTGCCAGCAGCTTAAACTGGGATGGCGGGGAGCTGTTTTTT

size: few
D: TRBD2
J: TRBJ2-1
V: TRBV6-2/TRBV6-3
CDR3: CASSELAGAFYNEQFF
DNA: TGTGCCAGCAGTGAGTTAGCGGGGGCTTTTTACAATGAGCAGTTCTTC

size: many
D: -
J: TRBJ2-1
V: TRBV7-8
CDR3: CASSSDRDEQFF
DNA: TGTGCCAGCAGCTCAGATCGCGATGAGCAGTTCTTC

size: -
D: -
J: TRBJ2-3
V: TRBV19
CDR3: CASKQGTDTQYF
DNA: TGTGCCAGTAAACAGGGAACAGATACGCAGTATTTT

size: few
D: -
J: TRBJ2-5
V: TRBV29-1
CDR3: CSVLFGGLKIQETQYF
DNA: TGCAGCGTTCTTTTTGGGGGGCTAAAAATCCAAGAGACCCAGTACTTC

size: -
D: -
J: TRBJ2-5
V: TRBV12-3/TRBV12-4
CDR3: CASSLIGGRQETQYF
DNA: TGTGCCAGCAGTTTAATTGGTGGCAGACAAGAGACCCAGTACTTC

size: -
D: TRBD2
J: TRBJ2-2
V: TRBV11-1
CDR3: CASSPQVAGDTNTGELFF
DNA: TGTGCCAGCAGCCCCCAGGTAGCGGGGGATACGAACACCGGGGAGCTGTTTTTT

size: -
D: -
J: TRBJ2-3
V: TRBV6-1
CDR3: CASSEGGGADTQYF
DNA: TGTGCCAGCAGTGAAGGTGGGGGCGCAGATACGCAGTATTTT

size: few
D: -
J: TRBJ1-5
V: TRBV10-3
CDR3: CAIRQGGNQPQHF
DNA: TGTGCCATCAGACAGGGCGGCAATCAGCCCCAGCATTTT

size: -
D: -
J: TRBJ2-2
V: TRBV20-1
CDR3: CSARVLKNTGELFF
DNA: TGCAGTGCTAGAGTCCTTAAGAACACCGGGGAGCTGTTTTTT

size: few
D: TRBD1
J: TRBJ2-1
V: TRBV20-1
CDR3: CSAKHRQGLNEQFF
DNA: TGCAGTGCTAAGCATAGACAGGGGCTGAATGAGCAGTTCTTC

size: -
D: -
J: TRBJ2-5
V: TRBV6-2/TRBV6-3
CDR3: CASSYAETEQETQYF
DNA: TGTGCCAGCAGTTACGCAGAGACAGAACAAGAGACCCAGTACTTC

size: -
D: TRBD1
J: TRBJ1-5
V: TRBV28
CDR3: CASSQGGLRLFEPQHF
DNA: TGTGCCAGCAGTCAGGGGGGACTACGGCTTTTTGAGCCCCAGCATTTT

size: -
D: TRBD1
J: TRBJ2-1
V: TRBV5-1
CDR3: CASSTQGAPEYNEQFF
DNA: TGCGCCAGCAGCACCCAGGGGGCCCCGGAGTACAATGAGCAGTTCTTC

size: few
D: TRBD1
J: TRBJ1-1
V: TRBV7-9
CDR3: CASSLGQGMTEAFF
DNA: TGTGCCAGCAGCTTAGGACAGGGTATGACTGAAGCTTTCTTT

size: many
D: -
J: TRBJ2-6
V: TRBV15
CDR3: CATSRVGGRLALGANVLTF
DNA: TGTGCCACCAGCAGAGTTGGGGGGCGACTGGCTTTAGGGGCCAACGTCCTGACTTTC

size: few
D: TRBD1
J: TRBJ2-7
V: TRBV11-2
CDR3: CASSPWTGTNEQYF
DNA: TGTGCCAGCAGCCCCTGGACAGGAACGAACGAGCAGTACTTC

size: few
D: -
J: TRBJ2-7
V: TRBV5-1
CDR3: CASSPENAGVVGYF
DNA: TGCGCCAGCAGCCCAGAAAACGCCGGGGTCGTTGGGTACTTC